These 2 T cell receptor beta chains were all obtained from the same sample, sequenced in a study of cytomegalovirus exposure and HLA in healthy donors. Data came from immunoSEQ multiplex PCR; TCRdb stores just in-frame clones and leaves some out. Of 100,000 to 150,000 clones in the sample, 95% to 96% were seen once. Sequencing was performed on PBMCs. Every receptor here comes from a man aged 18 to 30 in good health and CMV-seronegative.

V is TRBV11-2 and J is TRBJ2-2, with 7 bases identical to TRBD1. The CDR3 length is 17 residues. CDR1 is SGHAT and CDR2 is FQNNGV in the germline V gene. After removal of 1 base from V and 0 bases from J, the junction contained 5 bases not matched to a gene. The CDR3 is CASSLALQGTNTGELFF. The DNA of the CDR3 is TGTGCCAGCAGCTTAGCTCTACAGGGGACGAACACCGGGGAGCTGTTTTTT.

The chain recombines TRBV28 with TRBJ1-2; 7 bases map to TRBD1. V shed 5 bases, J shed 7 bases, and the junction held 13 bases outside the gene matches. The germline V gene encodes CDR1 MDHEN and CDR2 SYDVKM. The CDR3 is 15 residues long. The CDR3 is CASSPIPGQSFGYTF. In DNA form, the CDR3 reads TGTGCCAGCAGTCCAATCCCGGGACAGTCCTTTGGCTACACCTTC.